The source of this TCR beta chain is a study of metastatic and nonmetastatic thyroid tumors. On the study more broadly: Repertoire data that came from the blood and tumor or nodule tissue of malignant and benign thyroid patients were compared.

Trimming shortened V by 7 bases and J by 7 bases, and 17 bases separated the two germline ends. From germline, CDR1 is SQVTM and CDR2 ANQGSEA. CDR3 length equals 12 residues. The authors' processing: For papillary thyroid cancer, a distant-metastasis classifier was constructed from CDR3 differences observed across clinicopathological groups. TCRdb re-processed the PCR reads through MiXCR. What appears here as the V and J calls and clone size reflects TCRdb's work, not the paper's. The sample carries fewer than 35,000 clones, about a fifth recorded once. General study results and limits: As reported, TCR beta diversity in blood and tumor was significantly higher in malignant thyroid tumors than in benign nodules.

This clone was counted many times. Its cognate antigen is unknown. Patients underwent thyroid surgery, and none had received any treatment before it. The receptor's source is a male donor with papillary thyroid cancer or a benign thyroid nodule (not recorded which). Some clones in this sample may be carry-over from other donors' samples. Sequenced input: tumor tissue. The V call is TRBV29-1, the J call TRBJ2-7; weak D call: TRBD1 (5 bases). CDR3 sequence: CSAQVGVREQYF. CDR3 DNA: TGCAGCGCCCAGGTAGGGGTAAGAGAGCAGTACTTC.